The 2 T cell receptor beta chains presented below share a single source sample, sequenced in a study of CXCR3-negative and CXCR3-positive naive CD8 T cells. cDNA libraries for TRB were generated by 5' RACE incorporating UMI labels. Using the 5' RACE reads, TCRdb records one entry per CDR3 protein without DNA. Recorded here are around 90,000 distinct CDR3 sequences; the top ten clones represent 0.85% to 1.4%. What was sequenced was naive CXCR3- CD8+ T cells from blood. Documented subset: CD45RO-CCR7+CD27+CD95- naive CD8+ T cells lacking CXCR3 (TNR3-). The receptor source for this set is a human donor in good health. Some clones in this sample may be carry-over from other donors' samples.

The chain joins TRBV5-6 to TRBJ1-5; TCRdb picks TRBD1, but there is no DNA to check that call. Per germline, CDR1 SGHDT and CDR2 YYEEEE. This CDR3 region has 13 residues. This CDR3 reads CASSQGLNQPQHF.

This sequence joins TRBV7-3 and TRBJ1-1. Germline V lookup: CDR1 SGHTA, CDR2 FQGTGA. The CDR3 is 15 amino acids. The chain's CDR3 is CASSLTPSLGTEAFF.